The clone carrying this T cell receptor (beta chain) was observed a handful of times. The antigen remains undetermined. This table comes from immunoSEQ multiplex PCR, and its TCRdb copy is limited to in-frame clones, with some not included. The sample records 35,000 to 40,000 clones, roughly 68% being singletons. Nucleic acids came from premalignant or tumor cells enriched by macro-dissection. This record belongs to a study of immune evolution from preneoplasia to lung adenocarcinoma. The study, taken as a whole, reports: T cell clonality was higher in KRAS-mutant than EGFR-mutant or wild-type nodules. From normal lung to invasive adenocarcinoma, top clone frequencies appeared to decrease.

The material sequenced was FFPE invasive lung adenocarcinoma tissue. The receptor was isolated from a person in their sixties or seventies with lung adenocarcinoma.

The CDR3 DNA reads as TGTGCCATCAGTGACGGGGAAGCGGGGAGCACAGATACGCAGTATTTT. As protein: CAISDGEAGSTDTQYF. The V and J genes are TRBV10-3 and TRBJ2-3; 7 bases are a match to TRBD2. From germline, CDR1 is ENHRY and CDR2 SYGVKD. The CDR3 has 16 amino acids. Trimming took 3 bases from V and 0 from J; bases not matched to a gene: 6.